This TCR beta chain was obtained from a study of shared clonotypes between healthy human individuals. Repertoires were generated with immunoSEQ multiplex PCR, while TCRdb's copy carries only in-frame clones and drops some. Counted here are some 2.4 million clones, 90% to 95% occurring once; the ten biggest clones make up roughly 0.39%. Caucasian adults residing in Nashville, Tennessee made up all the donors. Germline V CDR1 and CDR2: SGHTA, FQGNSA. Trimming stripped 3 bases from V and 16 bases from J, with 19 bases between. The CDR3 is 13 residues long. The origin of this receptor is a young man in good health. Some clones in this sample may be carry-over from other donors' samples. This chain links TRBV7-2 with TRBJ2-1, with D hard to call. The material sequenced was naive CD4+ T cells from PBMCs. Subset of the sample: CD45RA+ positively selected. CDR3 sequence (DNA): TGTGCCAGCAGCTTGCAGTCAAGTACATGGGGTTTCTTC. The encoded protein is CASSLQSSTWGFF. Full variable domain (remainder filled in from reference TRBV7-2 and TRBJ2-1): GAGVSQSPSNKVTEKGKDVELRCDPISGHTALYWYRQSLGQGLEFLIYFQGNSAPDKSGLPSDRFSAERTGGSVSTLTIQRTQQEDSAVYLCASSLQSSTWGFFGPGTRLTVL.